This TCR beta chain appears in the sequencing data of a study of T cells in Graves' hyperthyroidism and ophthalmopathy. The TCR beta CDR3 regions underwent amplification using RNA transcripts as the source. Researchers ran a first-round RT-PCR on the TCR CDR3 using the HTBI primer set. From the multiplex PCR reads, TCRdb called clonotypes with MiXCR, one entry per CDR3 protein. The sample yields approximately 610,000 distinct CDR3 sequences, 14% to 15% seen once. From germline, CDR1 is MGHRA and CDR2 YSYEKL. CDR3 length: 15 residues. J gave up 0 bases and V 11 bases, and 12 bases lay outside the gene matches.

The chain employs TRBV4-1 and TRBJ2-7; 8 nucleotides agree with TRBD2. The receptor was derived from a middle-aged woman with Graves' ophthalmopathy. The sequencing input was blood. The CDR3 loop is CASAVIAGTSYEQYF. CDR3 bases: TGCGCCTCAGCGGTAATAGCGGGAACCTCCTACGAGCAGTACTTC.